This T cell receptor beta chain appears in the sequencing data of a study of early T cells in non-severe SARS-CoV-2 infection (dated by TCRdb to about 2021). Study-wide context: Bulk RNA from unsorted whole blood was used for TCR sequencing, so alpha and beta chains could not be paired. Study-wide findings and limitations: VDJdb matching was skewed toward anti-spike CD8 responses and likely underestimated virus-specific expansions by missing private and CD4 specificities.

From the cysteine through the phenylalanine, the CDR3 covers 13 amino acids. The read is trimmed to its CDR3 DNA, 39 bases read in frame from base 1. Trimming takes 4 bases off V and 5 bases off J; junction bases not matched to a gene: 7. CDR1 and CDR2, looked up from the germline V gene (reference sequence), are DFQATT and SNEGSKA. Comments on this clonotype: No cognate antigen has been identified for it. No much larger clone exists at a distance of one base, and base qualities are not known.

This was a case-control study nested in a cohort of healthcare workers in London, UK, who had nasopharyngeal swab PCR tests and blood samples taken every week. Between 23 and 31 March 2020, the week of the UK lockdown, healthcare workers were enrolled and then followed up weekly for as long as 16 weeks. The library came from 5' RACE. Sequencing used a NextSeq 500. To correct for sequencing error and PCR bias, the TCR library protocol tagged individual cDNA molecules with unique molecular identifiers. Sequencing covered both TCR alpha and beta chains, and within each sample the abundances of alpha and beta sequences were tightly co-correlated. The published analysis was carried out like this. Decombinator V4 was used to annotate the V gene, J gene and CDR3 of the TCR sequences. TCRs were defined as expanded if a significant change between any two time points was detected under a Poisson model with p below 0.0001. TCR abundances were normalised to the total number of TCRs sequenced per sample and were expressed as counts per million. MAIT TCRs were defined by TRAV1-2 paired with TRAJ12, TRAJ20 or TRAJ33, and iNKT TCRs by TRAV10 paired with TRAJ18. VDJdb, accessed on 1 November 2021, was searched for TCRs annotated for CMV, EBV and SARS-CoV-2, and TCRs annotated for more than one antigen were excluded. TCRdb applied fastp at Q25 and MiXCR to the public reads, then kept only in-frame beta chains. Each entry is one CDR3 protein sequence, shown with its most common DNA and genes. In this record, the V and J calls reflect TCRdb's handling and not the investigators' own analysis. For this sample the table gives approximately 97,000 distinct CDR3 sequences, of which 8% to 13% were detected only once. The ten most abundant clones make up less than 5.5% of the sample.

The sequence derives from an adult who was a healthcare worker with PCR-confirmed SARS-CoV-2 infection or an uninfected control (not recorded which). The rearranged chain carries TRBV20-1 and TRBJ2-5; the junction holds 7 bases that match TRBD1. Sequencing was performed on whole blood, taken at baseline. In nucleotides, the sequence is TGCAGTGCTACTTTTACGGGACAGGAGACCCAGTACTTC. It translates to CSATFTGQETQYF.